This T cell receptor (beta chain) came from a study of blood T cell repertoires in COVID-19. In the study overall: Sites across the United States, Italy and Spain contributed samples from acute and convalescent COVID-19.

Sequencing was performed with immunoSEQ multiplex PCR; in TCRdb, only in-frame clones are kept and a portion is missing. The sample lists around 220,000 clones, roughly 84% occurring once. Ages ranged from roughly 18 to 100 years, with residence in about two dozen US areas. Deletions cut 4 bases from V and 0 bases from J, with 10 bases between. Germline loops: CDR1 SGHRS, CDR2 YFSETQ. The CDR3 extends over 15 amino acids. The chain carries TRBV5-1 and TRBJ2-2, with unresolved D. What was sequenced was PBMCs or T cells enriched from blood (not recorded which). This clonotype was obtained from a woman aged 40 to 55 who had recovered from COVID-19. The CDR3 coding sequence is TGCGCCAGCAGCATAGACTTTTCGAACACCGGGGAGCTGTTTTTT. It encodes CASSIDFSNTGELFF.